Sequencing of this T cell receptor (beta chain) was carried out in a study of beta chain features in type 1 diabetes. The wider study: All samples together contributed 100 million to 120 million sorted cells for examination. Study-level results: Across all four CD4+ subsets, people with type 1 diabetes showed modestly shorter TCRB CDR3s.

Expressed TCRB transcripts were sequenced, since all the RNA that had been isolated was reverse transcribed. Only in-frame clones appear in the TCRdb table, and some are missing; sequencing was by immunoSEQ multiplex PCR. The sample has roughly 100,000 clones, roughly 28% seen once. The germline V gene has CDR1 SGHRS and CDR2 YFSETQ. CDR3 length: 16 amino acids. Losses at the gene ends were 2 bases for V and 2 bases for J; bases not matched to a gene: 9. Remarks on this clone: Its antigen is still unknown.

The chain couples TRBV5-1 to TRBJ2-5; 7 bases align to TRBD1. This sequence originates from a woman aged 18-29 years with type 1 diabetes. The specimen sequenced was central memory CD4+ T cells from blood. The CDR3 sequence: CASSFQTGWSQETQYF. CDR3 coding DNA: TGCGCCAGCAGCTTCCAGACAGGGTGGTCACAAGAGACCCAGTACTTC.